This passage covers 31 T cell receptor beta chains from one sample sequenced in a study of blood T cell repertoires in COVID-19. Profiled with immunoSEQ multiplex PCR; TCRdb holds only in-frame clones, not every one. The sample contains fewer than 130,000 clones, roughly 76% of which appear only once. The sample comprised peripheral blood. The receptors were sampled from a woman aged 60-70 years with acute or convalescent COVID-19.

This clone was seen only a few times. J is TRBJ1-1 and V is TRBV19; the match to TRBD1 covers 10 bases. Trimming removed 4 bases from V and 2 bases from J; junction bases left unmatched: 10. The CDR3 spans 17 residues. Germline CDR1 reads LNHDA; CDR2 reads SQIVND (reference sequence). CDR3 nucleotides: TGTGCCAGTAGTACCTTACCGGGACAGGGGCGCAACACTGAAGCTTTCTTT. This encodes CASSTLPGQGRNTEAFF. Full variable domain (missing parts from reference TRBV19 and TRBJ1-1): DGGITQSPKYLFRKEGQNVTLSCEQNLNHDAMYWYRQDPGQGLRLIYYSQIVNDFQKGDIAEGYSVSREKKESFPLTVTSAQKNPTAFYLCASSTLPGQGRNTEAFFGQGTRLTVV.

The genes are TRBV7-7 and TRBJ2-7; TRBD1 might be the D (7 bases). There are 14 residues in the CDR3. Germline CDR1 SSHAT, CDR2 FNYEAQ (reference sequence). Trimming shortened V by 5 bases and J by 2 bases, and 13 bases separated the two germline ends. The CDR3 loop reads CASSPQGRPYEQYF. CDR3 coding DNA: TGTGCCAGCAGCCCACAGGGGAGGCCCTACGAGCAGTACTTC.

The gene calls are TRBV2 and TRBJ1-1, with D perhaps matching TRBD1 (5 bases). The CDR3 has 14 amino acids. Germline V gene sequence: CDR1 SNHLY, CDR2 FYNNEI. The germline V and J ends were trimmed by 4 bases and 4 bases, with 13 bases remaining between them. CDR3 protein: CASSGGEGSTEAFF. DNA of the CDR3: TGTGCCAGCAGTGGAGGGGAGGGGAGCACTGAAGCTTTCTTT.

The chain joins TRBV28 to TRBJ1-6, with a tentative D call TRBD1 (6 bases). The CDR3 covers 14 residues. Germline V gives CDR1 MDHEN, CDR2 SYDVKM. V lost 6 bases and J 11 bases, leaving 17 bases between the germline ends. The CDR3 loop reads CASSKPSTGTPLHF. CDR3 coding DNA: TGTGCCAGCAGCAAACCATCAACAGGGACACCCCTCCACTTT.

The chain uses TRBV7-9 and TRBJ1-3, with D unclear. Trimming shortened V by 2 bases and J by 0 bases, and 8 bases separated the two germline ends. This CDR3 has 15 amino acids. From germline, CDR1 is SEHNR and CDR2 FQNEAQ (reference sequence). This CDR3 reads CASSLQAHSGNTIYF. The CDR3 nucleotides read TGTGCCAGCAGCTTACAGGCCCACTCTGGAAACACCATATATTTT.

A few counts support this clone. V and J are TRBV3-1 (or the pseudogene TRBV3-2) and TRBJ2-3, with TRBD1 identical over 11 bases. In germline, CDR1 is LGHDT, CDR2 YNNKEL (reference sequence). The CDR3 consists of 14 residues. J gave up 4 bases and V 6 bases, and 3 bases lay outside the gene matches. In DNA form, the CDR3 reads TGTGCCAGCAGGACGGGACAGGGGGCAGATACGCAGTATTTT. Translated, it gives CASRTGQGADTQYF.

The table lists this clone with a few counts. The V call is TRBV4-1, the J call TRBJ1-6; TRBD1 is a possible D gene (6 bases). Germline lookup yields CDR1 MGHRA and CDR2 YSYEKL. This CDR3 is 16 amino acids long. Trimming stripped 6 bases from V and 6 bases from J, with 18 bases between. The CDR3 nucleotides read TGCGCCAGCAGGCTCTCCCCAGGGGAAGGTAATTCACCCCTCCACTTT. Translation gives CASRLSPGEGNSPLHF.

The chain joins TRBV7-9 to TRBJ1-2; D is uncertain. Germline V gene lookup returns CDR1 SEHNR and CDR2 FQNEAQ (reference sequence). This CDR3 spans 11 amino acids. The V and J ends lost 1 base and 7 bases respectively, with 4 bases between them. The chain's CDR3 is CASSLDRGYTF. CDR3 nucleotide sequence: TGTGCCAGCAGCTTAGATCGTGGCTACACCTTC.

This chain uses TRBV5-1 with TRBJ1-1, with 9 nucleotides matching TRBD1. Germline CDR1 is SGHRS and CDR2 is YFSETQ. This CDR3 has 15 residues. The J segment lost 1 base and the V segment lost 3 bases, leaving 4 bases of the junction unmatched. CDR3 coding DNA: TGCGCCAGCAGCTCGCTGGACAGGGGGAACACTGAAGCTTTCTTT. Its translation is CASSSLDRGNTEAFF.

This chain joins TRBV28 and TRBJ2-3; possible D gene TRBD2, 6 bases. The germline CDR1 and CDR2 sequences are MDHEN and SYDVKM. Deletions cut 6 bases from V and 6 bases from J, with 19 bases between. The CDR3 length is 15 residues. CDR3 coding DNA: TGTGCCAGCAGCACCGCGGGACGAGCAGGTGATACGCAGTATTTT. Its translation: CASSTAGRAGDTQYF. The full variable domain, its missing parts supplied by reference TRBV28 and TRBJ2-3, is DVKVTQSSRYLVKRTGEKVFLECVQDMDHENMFWYRQDPGLGLRLIYFSYDVKMKEKGDIPEGYSVSREKKERFSLILESASTNQTSMYLCASSTAGRAGDTQYFGPGTRLTVL.

The chain joins TRBV5-4 to TRBJ1-2, with TRBD1 identical over 8 bases. Germline CDR1 reads SGHNT; CDR2 reads YYREEE (reference sequence). V shed 2 bases and J 4 bases; nucleotides not matched to a gene: 13. CDR3 length: 17 amino acids. The DNA for the CDR3 is TGTGCCAGCAGCTTTGGGGCAGGGGGCGCCCAGTCCTATGGCTACACCTTC. As protein: CASSFGAGGAQSYGYTF.

The chain has TRBV30 and TRBJ1-1; D is unresolved. The CDR3 totals 12 residues. The V end lost 3 bases, the J end lost 2 bases, and 7 bases lay between the germline ends. Per the germline V gene, CDR1 is GTSNPN and CDR2 is SVGIG (reference sequence). CDR3 in DNA: TGTGCCTGGAGGGGCGTTAACACTGAAGCTTTCTTT. Amino acid sequence: CAWRGVNTEAFF. The entire variable domain, with the rest obtained from reference TRBV30 and TRBJ1-1, is as follows: SQTIHQWPATLVQPVGSPLSLECTVEGTSNPNLYWYRQAAGRGLQLLFYSVGIGQISSEVPQNLSASRPQDRQFILSSKKLLLSDSGFYLCAWRGVNTEAFFGQGTRLTVV.

This clone was picked up one time. The CDR3 sequence: CASSTGTGVRGYTF. CDR3 coding DNA: TGTGCCAGTAGCACCGGGACAGGGGTGCGTGGCTACACCTTC. The chain uses TRBV19 and TRBJ1-2, with 10 nucleotides matching TRBD1. This CDR3 comprises 14 residues. V shed 6 bases, J shed 7 bases, and the junction held 8 bases outside the gene matches. Germline assignment: CDR1 LNHDA and CDR2 SQIVND (reference sequence).

The V gene is TRBV19, the J gene TRBJ1-5; 11 bases match TRBD1. The CDR3 consists of 16 residues. Germline-derived CDR1 and CDR2 are LNHDA and SQIVND (reference sequence). Germline trimming cut 4 bases from V and 7 bases from J; bases unmatched to any gene: 9. The CDR3 sequence: CASSTQGQGVGQPQHF. The CDR3 DNA is TGTGCCAGTAGTACACAGGGACAGGGGGTAGGACAGCCCCAGCATTTT.

This sequence joins TRBV19 and TRBJ1-1, with a possible D match to TRBD1 (5 bases). The CDR3 loop spans 17 amino acids. CDR1 LNHDA and CDR2 SQIVND come from the germline V gene (reference sequence). V was pared by 6 bases and J by 7 bases, with 27 bases between. CDR3 sequence (DNA): TGTGCCAGTAGAGACGCCTATAGAGTGTCAGGGCGTGATGAAGCTTTCTTT. Translation: CASRDAYRVSGRDEAFF.

V is TRBV11-2 and J is TRBJ2-1; a weak D match, TRBD2 (5 bases). In germline, CDR1 is SGHAT, CDR2 FQNNGV. Trimming removed 5 bases from V and 7 bases from J, with 12 bases in between. The CDR3 has 13 amino acids. The CDR3 region has the DNA TGTGCCAGCAGCCAGCTGGGCGGGAATGAGCAGTTCTTC. This gives the protein CASSQLGGNEQFF.

The DNA for the CDR3 is TGCGCCAGCAGCTTGGACACAGGCTACGAGCAGTACTTC. Encoded protein: CASSLDTGYEQYF. V is TRBV5-1 and J is TRBJ2-7; tentatively, D is TRBD1 (5 bases). The CDR3 has 13 residues. Germline lookup yields CDR1 SGHRS and CDR2 YFSETQ. V shed 0 bases and J shed 3 bases, with 7 bases lying between them. Based on the CDR3 plus reference TRBV5-1 and TRBJ2-7, the full variable domain is KAGVTQTPRYLIKTRGQQVTLSCSPISGHRSVSWYQQTPGQGLQFLFEYFSETQRNKGNFPGRFSGRQFSNSRSEMNVSTLELGDSALYLCASSLDTGYEQYFGPGTRLTVT.

CDR3: CASSPPGSGANVLTF. The DNA for the CDR3 is TGTGCCAGCAGCCCTCCCGGGTCTGGGGCCAACGTCCTGACTTTC. The rearrangement uses TRBV28 and TRBJ2-6; D not resolved. The CDR3 sequence is 15 residues long. Germline V CDR1 and CDR2: MDHEN, SYDVKM. Trimming cost V 6 bases and J 1 base, with 10 bases left between them.

This clone was seen a few times. The rearrangement uses TRBV29-1 and TRBJ1-3; no clear D. This CDR3 comprises 12 residues. Germline lookup yields CDR1 SQVTM and CDR2 ANQGSEA. V was cut by 4 bases and J by 7 bases, with 11 bases left in between. The CDR3 sequence: CSVGSGANTIYF. The CDR3, as DNA: TGCAGCGTTGGTTCGGGAGCCAACACCATATATTTT. Drawing the rest from reference TRBV29-1 and TRBJ1-3, the complete variable domain is SAVISQKPSRDICQRGTSLTIQCQVDSQVTMMFWYRQQPGQSLTLIATANQGSEATYESGFVIDKFPISRPNLTFSTLTVSNMSPEDSSIYLCSVGSGANTIYFGEGSWLTVV.

The chain uses TRBV14 and TRBJ1-2, with D possibly matching TRBD1 (5 bases). Trimming stripped 3 bases from V and 2 bases from J, with 16 bases between. The germline V gene encodes CDR1 SGHDN and CDR2 FVKESK. This CDR3 is 16 amino acids long. This chain's CDR3 is CASSHLATAGNYGYTF. In DNA form, the CDR3 reads TGTGCCAGCAGCCACCTCGCGACAGCCGGGAACTATGGCTACACCTTC.

This clone was detected only once. The chain combines TRBV6-4 with TRBJ1-5; 9 bases map to TRBD1. This CDR3 has 14 amino acids. Germline V gives CDR1 MRHNA, CDR2 SNTAGT. Trimming cost V 0 bases and J 7 bases; bases outside gene matches: 1. CDR3 in amino acids: CASSDSTGGQPQHF. The CDR3 DNA reads TGTGCCAGCAGTGACTCGACAGGGGGACAGCCCCAGCATTTT.

As regards this clone: The same CDR3 can be traced to other DNA sequences in this sample. This chain joins TRBV3-1 (or the pseudogene TRBV3-2) and TRBJ1-1; D not certain. Trimming removed 1 base from V and 2 bases from J, with 8 bases in between. Germline CDR1 and CDR2: LGHDT and YNNKEL (reference sequence). This CDR3 contains 14 residues. CDR3 in DNA: TGTGCCAGCAGCCAAGTTGGAGCCAACACTGAAGCTTTCTTT. Amino acid sequence: CASSQVGANTEAFF.

The chain combines TRBV3-1 (or the pseudogene TRBV3-2) with TRBJ1-2, with 8 bases that match TRBD1. Germline loops: CDR1 LGHDT, CDR2 YNNKEL (reference sequence). The CDR3 sequence is 16 residues long. J was trimmed by 4 bases and V by 0 bases; bases with no gene match: 7. CDR3 nucleotides: TGTGCCAGCAGCCAAGACAGGGACAGGAGGGTCTATGGCTACACCTTC. Its protein product is CASSQDRDRRVYGYTF.

CDR3 bases: TGTGCCAGCAGCGAGGGACAGAGCAATCGGGAGCAGTACTTC. Protein product: CASSEGQSNREQYF. This chain links TRBV11-3 with TRBJ2-7; the match to TRBD1 covers 7 bases. Germline trimming cut 5 bases from V and 7 bases from J; bases unmatched to any gene: 11. The CDR3 has 14 residues. From germline, CDR1 is SGHNT and CDR2 YENEEA.

The J gene is TRBJ2-5, the V gene TRBV5-1, with a weak D call TRBD1 (6 bases). Germline CDR1 SGHRS, CDR2 YFSETQ. The CDR3 contains 14 residues. V was clipped by 6 bases and J by 5 bases, with 17 bases between them. The DNA for the CDR3 is TGCGCCAGCAAACCAGGGGTTTCAGGGGAGACCCAGTACTTC. This translates into CASKPGVSGETQYF.

V and J are TRBV5-6 and TRBJ1-5; TRBD1 agrees at 10 bases. This CDR3 spans 16 amino acids. After removal of 4 bases from V and 4 bases from J, the junction contained 8 bases not matched to a gene. Looked up from germline, CDR1 is SGHDT and CDR2 is YYEEEE. The CDR3 DNA is TGTGCCAGCAGCGGAAACCGGGACAGGGGAAATCAGCCCCAGCATTTT. Translation gives CASSGNRDRGNQPQHF.

J is TRBJ1-3 and V is TRBV14, with 9 bases that match TRBD1. From germline, CDR1 is SGHDN and CDR2 FVKESK. This CDR3 is built from 16 residues. V lost 2 bases, J lost 2 bases, and 4 bases stayed unmatched. The CDR3 DNA reads as TGTGCCAGCAGCCAACGAGGGACAGGGACTGGAAACACCATATATTTT. Amino acid sequence: CASSQRGTGTGNTIYF. Filled out from reference TRBV14 and TRBJ1-3, the complete variable domain reads EAGVTQFPSHSVIEKGQTVTLRCDPISGHDNLYWYRRVMGKEIKFLLHFVKESKQDESGMPNNRFLAERTGGTYSTLKVQPAELEDSGVYFCASSQRGTGTGNTIYFGEGSWLTVV.

The CDR3: CASTPGVGTEAFF. CDR3 DNA: TGTGCCAGCACTCCAGGGGTAGGGACTGAAGCTTTCTTT. The rearrangement uses TRBV12-3 or TRBV12-4 and TRBJ1-1; possible D gene TRBD1, 6 bases. The CDR3 consists of 13 residues. The V gene lost 7 bases and the J gene lost 5 bases, with 14 bases spanning the gap.

The rearrangement joins TRBV29-1 to TRBJ1-3; maybe TRBD1 (6 bases). Germline lookup yields CDR1 SQVTM and CDR2 ANQGSEA. With 2 bases removed from V and 0 bases from J, the gap between germline ends came to 14 bases. The CDR3 spans 16 residues. The CDR3 loop reads CSVEQGPGLSGNTIYF. The CDR3 bases are TGCAGCGTTGAACAGGGGCCCGGTCTCTCTGGAAACACCATATATTTT.

CDR3 nucleotide sequence: TGTGCCAGTAGTAGAATACAGGGGGATCAGCCCCAGCATTTT. Protein: CASSRIQGDQPQHF. The chain combines TRBV19 with TRBJ1-5, with TRBD1 matching over 8 bases. With 4 bases clipped from V and 5 bases from J, the junction kept 4 bases outside the gene matches. Germline V CDR1 and CDR2: LNHDA, SQIVND (reference sequence). The CDR3 length is 14 residues.

The chain couples TRBV20-1 to TRBJ1-2; D is undetermined. The germline gives CDR1 DFQATT, CDR2 SNEGSKA (reference sequence). Between the trimmed V and J ends, which lost 2 bases and 5 bases, there was a span of 3 bases. The CDR3 loop spans 10 amino acids. CDR3 sequence: CSARPYGYTF. CDR3 DNA: TGCAGTGCTAGACCATATGGCTACACCTTC.